This TCR beta chain was retrieved from a study of control samples from healthy donors and cancer patients. The CDR3 covers 16 residues. Germline loops: CDR1 LNHDA, CDR2 SQIVND (reference sequence). With V trimmed by 4 bases and J by 0 bases, 8 bases remained unmatched. Profiling relied on immunoSEQ multiplex PCR, and the TCRdb table lists in-frame clones only, not all of them. The data contain 120,000 or so clones, 70% to 90% of them seen just once; the ten biggest clones take up 2.9%. The sample comprised blood. This chain joins TRBV19 and TRBJ1-1; 7 bases align to TRBD1. The receptor's source is a man aged 60 to 69 in good health. CDR3 loop: CASSKGTVLMNTEAFF. The CDR3 bases are TGTGCCAGTAGTAAAGGGACAGTACTAATGAACACTGAAGCTTTCTTT. The variable domain in full, with the rest retrieved from reference TRBV19 and TRBJ1-1, is DGGITQSPKYLFRKEGQNVTLSCEQNLNHDAMYWYRQDPGQGLRLIYYSQIVNDFQKGDIAEGYSVSREKKESFPLTVTSAQKNPTAFYLCASSKGTVLMNTEAFFGQGTRLTVV.